This T cell receptor (beta chain) stems from a study of CD8 T cells in acute hepatitis C reinfection (dated by TCRdb to about 2021). Turning to the overall study: The study profiled the TCRbeta repertoire of CD8+ T cells specific for the HCV NS3-1073 epitope during acute infection and after viral clearance. Paired acute and follow-up samples were contributed by four of the spontaneous resolvers.

V and J lose 5 bases and 4 bases, and a span of 12 bases separates them. The germline V gene sets CDR1 to SGHVS and CDR2 to FNYEAQ. The CDR3 numbers 14 residues from cysteine through phenylalanine. Only CDR3 DNA is held: 42 bases, read in frame from base 1. This clone was counted once. Its antigen is not yet known. There are no base qualities to consult, and no much larger clone falls within one base. The FACS-sorted cells had their genomic DNA extracted, and the commercial immunoSEQ service was used to sequence the TCRbeta chains. The study's own analysis went as follows. ImmunoSEQ Analyzer software v3.0 and R v3.5.1 were the tools used to analyze the repertoire data. Only productive rearrangements were analyzed, as sequences containing stop codons or out-of-frame rearrangements were removed. The sequencing provider supplied the Simpson diversity, Shannon entropy, CDR3 length and nucleotide addition metrics. Clonotypes were grouped by frequency into dominant, sub-dominant, low or lowest abundance categories, and clonotypes below 0.1% were left out of most analyses. A CDR3 amino acid clonotype was designated public if detected in at least two subjects at a cumulative frequency of at least 0.5%. TCRdb provides this immuneACCESS table in a form limited to in-frame rearrangements. Some clones are lacking; in checked studies, under half of them reflect an unresolved V gene, and why the rest are absent is not known. V and J calls and clone size are as listed in that table; D and trimming were resolved from the DNA. For this sample there are tens of thousands of clones; 70% to 90% appear just once. About 10% of the sample comes from the top ten.

Taken with the paper, the label for time point translates to: naive CD8 control sorted from an acute-time-point sample. Enrolled in the Montreal Hepatitis C Cohort (HEPCO) in Canada, the donors were people who inject drugs, and these donors were followed every 3 months. Acute primary HCV infection was defined as a positive HCV RNA or antibody test that came after a negative test within the prior 24 weeks. Antibodies against CD3, CD8 and CD45RO were used for surface staining, and dead cells were excluded with an aqua fixable dye. The cohort comprised fewer than 10 spontaneous resolvers, defined by HCV RNA clearance within 24 weeks. Once thawed from cryostorage, peripheral blood mononuclear cells underwent negative selection via the MACS CD8+ T cell Isolation Kit to obtain CD8+ T cells. Cells were sorted on a BD FACSAria II cell sorter. Points the paper makes about the study in general: Preferential use of the TRBV04 and TRBV06 gene families was observed in all groups, and this preferential usage was not explained by overrepresentation in the naive pool. Chronically infected subjects had no follow-up repertoires because NS3-1073 specific cells were too rare to sort. Because bulk sequencing covered only the TCRbeta chain, the alphabeta pairing of public clonotypes could not be determined. Regardless of outcome, more than ten public clonotypes were found, and one public clonotype used V04-02/J02-02. The NS3-1073 specific repertoires were highly diverse, and diversity did not differ significantly among acute resolver, follow-up resolver and acute chronic samples. It was rare for CDR3 sequences to be shared with other epitopes, and exact matching may have been limited by differing sequencing approaches.

The source material was naive CD8+ T cells from PBMCs. Taken with the paper, the label for cell subset or site translates to: sorted total naive CD45RO-negative CD8+ T cells. The receptor was derived from a woman in her late teens or twenties who spontaneously cleared hepatitis C infection. The sequence links TRBV7-6 to TRBJ2-1, with TRBD1 as a weak D call on 7 bases. The DNA sequence follows: TGTGCCAGCAGCCAGGGGGGCCCTTACAATGAGCAGTTCTTC. Protein translation: CASSQGGPYNEQFF.